This record covers a single T cell receptor beta chain. The data were obtained in a study of control samples from healthy donors and cancer patients. TCRdb keeps only in-frame clones here, not all; method: immunoSEQ multiplex PCR. Of more than 70,000 clones in the sample, approximately 94% are singletons; the top ten hold 2.5% to 3%. This receptor was taken from a woman younger than 45 in good health. The specimen sequenced was blood.

CDR3 sequence reads: CASSQGGSSYNEQFF. As DNA, the CDR3 is TGTGCCAGCAGCCAAGGCGGGAGCTCCTACAATGAGCAGTTCTTC. The rearrangement uses TRBV3-1 (or the pseudogene TRBV3-2) and TRBJ2-1, with 7 bases that match TRBD2. Germline V gives CDR1 LGHDT, CDR2 YNNKEL (reference sequence). V lost 1 base to trimming and J lost 0 bases; unmatched junction nucleotides: 0. The CDR3 is made up of 15 amino acids.